Below, one TCR beta chain is given with its context. Its antigen is not known. Per the germline V gene, CDR1 is DFQATT and CDR2 is SNEGSKA (reference sequence). The ends lost 3 bases at V and 10 bases at J; junction bases unmatched: 16. This CDR3 spans 16 amino acids. TCRbeta library construction was performed incorporating unique molecular identifiers. TCRdb independently ran MiXCR on the PCR reads; one entry per CDR3 protein. Here the sample spans hundreds of thousands of distinct CDR3 sequences, under 15% being singletons. The sample comes from a study of T-cell reconstitution after alpha-beta-depleted transplantation in children. Study results and caveats: Several patients had high TCRbeta diversity at day 60; it came from surviving recipient T cells and thymic progenitors. Two months or so post-transplant, alpha-beta T cells reportedly derived from several hundred expanded graft clones. Fresh T-cell production supplied most of the T-cell counts and diversity seen one year after transplant.

The sample consisted of PBMCs, mostly from graft donor cells, taken 360 days after TCRalphabeta/CD19-depleted stem cell transplant. This rearrangement joins TRBV20-1 to TRBJ2-1, with 9 bases lining up with TRBD2. The receptor was derived from a male patient aged 5 to 17 who had a stem cell transplant for acute myeloid leukemia, so the T cells may come from the graft donor. CDR3 residues: CSASELAGGRLGEQFF. The CDR3 DNA sequence: TGCAGTGCTAGTGAGTTGGCGGGAGGGCGCCTAGGGGAGCAGTTCTTC.